One TCR beta chain is described in this entry. This entry comes from a study of cytomegalovirus exposure and HLA in healthy donors. 60 Vbeta and 13 Jbeta primers were used in PCR. Assay used: immunoSEQ multiplex PCR; TCRdb lists only in-frame clones, some missing. The sample includes fewer than 200,000 clones, under 85% of them seen just once. V was shortened by 4 bases and J by 6 bases, with 11 bases between the two germline ends. The CDR3 contains 13 residues. The V gene's germline CDR1 is SGDLS and CDR2 YYNGEE. This sequence originates from a human donor in good health. The sample consisted of PBMCs. This chain joins TRBV9 and TRBJ1-5; possible D gene TRBD1, 5 bases. The CDR3 sequence: CASSPRGSQPQHF. The CDR3 DNA sequence: TGTGCCAGCAGCCCAAGGGGAAGTCAGCCCCAGCATTTT.